The subject of this entry is one T cell receptor beta chain. This receptor's antigen is unknown. Per-base quality was not reported, and no clone a single base away is much larger than it. The data were taken from a study of shared clonotypes between healthy human individuals (dated by TCRdb to the early 2020s). Regarding the complete study: The cohort comprised two women and three men aged 18 to 49 years. Blood TCR repertoires of about 5 healthy adults were deeply sequenced to estimate repertoire size and the extent of clonotype sharing between individuals. To increase sequencing depth and limit assay-specific biases, different laboratories used diverse techniques to prepare libraries and sequence TCR repertoires. Between about 0.8 and 9 billion PBMCs per donor were obtained by leukapheresis. Study-wide conclusions, independent of this receptor: Sampling was restricted to blood, and TCR repertoires in tissue are likely to differ from TCR repertoires in blood. Based on pairwise subsampling, the degree of clonotype sharing among donors was expected to be affected by sequencing depth. Because the study included a small number of donors, the genetic and exposure-history diversity represented was limited.

Using the deep immunoSEQ assay, TCR CDR3 regions were amplified from genomic DNA by multiplex PCR. Genomic DNA extracted from each cell subset was distributed evenly over all wells of several immunoSEQ 96-well plates, and each plate served as one replicate. For unsorted PBMC, each replicate PCR was loaded with approximately 330 ng genomic DNA, equivalent to around 30,000 T cell genomes. Unsorted PBMC genomic DNA was sequenced across ten immunoSEQ deep assay plates. Purified libraries were measured with a Qubit 3.0 fluorometer, size-checked on a Bioanalyzer 2100, and measured again with the KAPA Library Quantification kit. Each immunoSEQ 96-well plate was sequenced on its own single-read 150-cycle Illumina NextSeq 550 flow cell. The paper's processing steps were these. Because only junctional sequences without quality scores were contained in the immunoSEQ output, filtering matching that applied to full-length reads could not be performed. To assign V/J genes and CDR3, sequences were annotated using PyIR, a Python wrapper for IgBLAST v1.9, with IMGT germline references. Any read was removed if the V/J assignment was weak (E-value above 1e-6), the CDR3 was missing, or the read contained stop codons, out-of-frame junctions, or ambiguous translated residues. A V3J clonotype was defined by an identical inferred V gene, J gene, and CDR3 amino acid sequence. Percentage overlap between repertoires was calculated by dividing the number of shared unique clonotypes by the size of the smaller repertoire. Repertoire richness was assessed with RTK rarefaction, the Chao1 estimator, and Recon v2.1 estimates of unobserved clonotypes. TCRdb carries this immuneACCESS record with in-frame sequences only. Its versions omit some clonotypes, under half of them owing to an unresolved V gene in the studies checked, with the rest unexplained. That table is the source of V, J and clone size, and D and trimming were worked out from the DNA. This sample comprises 500,000 to 650,000 clones, around 77% of them detected only once. The top ten clonotypes cover more than 10% of the sample.

The CDR3 has 13 amino acids, counting the end cysteine and phenylalanine. The DNA shown is the 39-base CDR3, in frame from base 1. The junction carries 10 bases between V and J, which are trimmed by 1 base and 9 bases respectively. CDR1 and CDR2, looked up from the germline V gene, are MNHEY and SVGAGI. The donors were healthy, HIV-negative adults who had no recently reported acute infections or vaccinations. All donors were Caucasian adults living in Nashville, Tennessee, USA. For unsorted samples, 100 million or so PBMCs were counted, and genomic DNA was extracted using the QIAamp DNA Blood Mini kit. Blood was obtained by leukapheresis, after which PBMCs were separated by Ficoll-Histopaque density gradient centrifugation and cryopreserved in liquid nitrogen vapor phase.

The receptor was derived from a woman in her forties in good health. Some clones in this sample may be carry-over from other donors' samples. Specimen: PBMCs. The chain was built from TRBV6-5 and TRBJ2-1; TRBD2 is perhaps the D gene, given 5 matching bases. The DNA sequence is as follows: TGTGCCAGCAGTTACTGGCTAGCCGGTGAGCAGTTCTTC. Its amino acids are CASSYWLAGEQFF.